Below are 25 T cell receptor beta chains sequenced from a single sample in a study of blood T cells in healthy people across ages. Through a sample-barcoded 5' primer and a J-beta primer mix, a second PCR was run for about 6 to 11 cycles. TCRdb used MiXCR to reprocess the 5' RACE reads, holding one entry per CDR3 protein. The sample includes over 300,000 distinct CDR3 sequences, 45% to 60% of them seen just once. Source material: blood. All receptors come from a man aged 55 to 70 in good health.

In its sample, this clonotype was seen a few times. Being one base from a much bigger clone, this may be a read error. V usage is TRBV20-1 and J usage is TRBJ2-5; 11 nucleotides line up with TRBD2. With 5 bases clipped from V and 11 bases from J, the junction kept 16 bases outside the gene matches. This CDR3 region has 15 residues. Germline lookup yields CDR1 DFQATT and CDR2 SNEGSKA (reference sequence). The CDR3 DNA is TGCAGTGCTCTGGGACTAGCGGAGCGATACAATGAGCAGTACTTC. It translates to CSALGLAERYNEQYF.

This clonotype was picked up a small number of times. V and J are TRBV12-3 or TRBV12-4 and TRBJ2-3; tentatively, D is TRBD1 (6 bases). CDR3 length equals 15 residues. Between the trimmed V and J ends, which lost 6 bases and 1 base, there was a span of 14 bases. The DNA of the CDR3 is TGTGCCAGCAGCCGACGGTCAGGGGGCACAGATACGCAGTATTTT. Its protein is CASSRRSGGTDTQYF.

This clonotype came up many times. The V gene is TRBV6-5, the J gene TRBJ2-3; a possible D gene is TRBD1 (7 bases). The CDR3 spans 17 residues. V lost 5 bases and J lost 2, with 20 bases in between. Germline V gene data show CDR1 as MNHEY and CDR2 as SVGAGI. Here the CDR3 DNA reads TGTGCCAGCAGTCCACAACCAGGGGGAGGAACCACAGATACGCAGTATTTT. Protein product: CASSPQPGGGTTDTQYF.

This chain links TRBV20-1 with TRBJ1-2; 8 nucleotides match TRBD1. The CDR3 has 14 residues. Looked up from germline, CDR1 is DFQATT and CDR2 is SNEGSKA (reference sequence). The trim removed 6 bases at V and 6 bases at J, leaving 12 bases unmatched. This CDR3 reads CSASDRGISNGYTF. In DNA, the CDR3 is TGCAGTGCCTCAGACAGGGGAATATCAAATGGCTACACCTTC.

This clonotype was found many times. The chain uses TRBV12-3 or TRBV12-4 and TRBJ2-1; D gene uncertain. This CDR3 is 13 amino acids long. V was trimmed by 1 base and J by 8 bases, leaving 9 bases between them. DNA of the CDR3: TGTGCCAGCAGTTTAGGGTCCTCGTATGAGCAGTTCTTC. It translates to CASSLGSSYEQFF.

The sample holds many counts of this clonotype. The chain links TRBV7-9 to TRBJ2-1; 8 nucleotides line up with TRBD1. The CDR3 length is 15 residues. The V and J ends lost 2 bases and 4 bases, in that order; junction bases with no gene match: 4. Germline V gene lookup returns CDR1 SEHNR and CDR2 FQNEAQ (reference sequence). CDR3 region: CASSLSRGQYNEQFF. The CDR3 DNA reads as TGTGCCAGCAGCTTATCCAGGGGGCAATACAATGAGCAGTTCTTC.

The rearrangement joins TRBV28 to TRBJ2-7; 7 bases are shared with TRBD1. The CDR3 runs 14 residues. Germline values: CDR1 MDHEN, CDR2 SYDVKM. Trimming at V came to 4 bases and at J to 2 bases, leaving 5 bases not matched to a gene. CDR3 sequence (DNA): TGTGCCAGCAGTTATGACAGGGACGCCTACGAGCAGTACTTC. Amino acid sequence: CASSYDRDAYEQYF. Full variable domain (missing parts from reference TRBV28 and TRBJ2-7): DVKVTQSSRYLVKRTGEKVFLECVQDMDHENMFWYRQDPGLGLRLIYFSYDVKMKEKGDIPEGYSVSREKKERFSLILESASTNQTSMYLCASSYDRDAYEQYFGPGTRLTVT.

This clonotype has only a few counts. The CDR3 loop is CASSPDSVAYTQYF. CDR3 DNA: TGTGCCAGCAGCCCCGACTCGGTAGCCTATACGCAGTATTTT. This chain joins TRBV9 and TRBJ2-3; no reliable D call. Germline V lookup: CDR1 SGDLS, CDR2 YYNGEE. V shed 4 bases and J shed 7 bases, with 16 bases lying between them. The CDR3 is 14 amino acids.

V and J are TRBV7-9 and TRBJ2-1, with 10 bases identical to TRBD1. The CDR3 extends over 15 amino acids. Per the germline V gene, CDR1 is SEHNR and CDR2 is FQNEAQ (reference sequence). With 5 bases clipped from V and 5 bases from J, the junction kept 6 bases outside the gene matches. Here the CDR3 reads CASSPRTGGDNEQFF. The CDR3 nucleotides are TGTGCCAGCAGCCCTCGGACAGGGGGGGACAATGAGCAGTTCTTC.

The chain has TRBV4-3 and TRBJ2-2; 10 positions match TRBD2. The V gene end was trimmed by 0 bases and the J gene end by 1 base; junction bases not matched to a gene: 5. The CDR3 consists of 18 residues. From germline, CDR1 is LGHNA and CDR2 YSLEER. The CDR3 loop reads CASSQDLAGAVNTGELFF. CDR3 DNA: TGCGCCAGCAGCCAAGACCTAGCGGGGGCCGTGAACACCGGGGAGCTGTTTTTT.

The V and J genes are TRBV11-2 and TRBJ2-7; D not resolved. The CDR3 consists of 16 residues. V was shortened by 2 bases and J by 2 bases, with 16 bases between the two germline ends. CDR1 and CDR2 from the germline V gene are SGHAT and FQNNGV. As DNA, the CDR3 is TGTGCCAGCAGCTTATATTTAGGCGGTGTTCCCTACGAGCAGTACTTC. Amino acids: CASSLYLGGVPYEQYF.

V is TRBV28 and J is TRBJ2-5; no reliable D call. The end of the DNA is better explained by TRBJ2-7, so the J call may be wrong. This CDR3 spans 12 amino acids. Germline V gene data show CDR1 as MDHEN and CDR2 as SYDVKM. CDR3 bases: TGTGCCAGCAGTTCCATTCCCTACGAGCAGTACTTC. Translated, it gives CASSSIPYEQYF.

This rearrangement joins TRBV7-2 to TRBJ1-2, with no clear D. The CDR3 covers 13 residues. Germline V gene sequence: CDR1 SGHTA, CDR2 FQGNSA. The ends were cut back, 1 base at V and 4 bases at J, with 7 bases in the middle. The CDR3 sequence is CASSLDAGYGYTF. CDR3 coding DNA: TGTGCCAGCAGCTTAGATGCAGGCTATGGCTACACCTTC.

Regarding this clonotype: This clone may be a read error of a much larger clone one base away. The chain has TRBV7-9 and TRBJ2-5; a possible D gene is TRBD2 (5 bases). V lost 9 bases and J lost 0, with 14 bases in between. The CDR3 runs to 14 residues. CDR1 is SEHNR, CDR2 FQNEAQ, per germline (reference sequence). The chain's CDR3 is CASRTWRDQETQYF. The CDR3 coding sequence is TGTGCCAGTCGGACCTGGCGGGACCAAGAGACCCAGTACTTC.

The rearrangement uses TRBV7-9 and TRBJ2-1; D possibly corresponds to TRBD1 (5 bases). Germline assignment: CDR1 SEHNR and CDR2 FQNEAQ (reference sequence). CDR3 length: 17 amino acids. V lost 1 base and J 1 base, leaving 14 bases between the germline ends. The chain's CDR3 is CASSLGGTLGSYNEQFF. The CDR3 DNA reads as TGTGCCAGCAGCTTAGGGGGCACCTTAGGTTCCTACAATGAGCAGTTCTTC.

The rearrangement joins TRBV7-9 to TRBJ1-2; tentative D call: TRBD1 (5 bases). The CDR3 is made up of 13 amino acids. With 5 bases removed from V and 4 bases from J, the gap between germline ends came to 11 bases. Germline V gives CDR1 SEHNR, CDR2 FQNEAQ (reference sequence). Written as DNA, the CDR3 is TGTGCCAGCAGCCCCCCGGGGGGCTATGGCTACACCTTC. It codes for CASSPPGGYGYTF.

The chain is built from TRBV5-1 and TRBJ1-2, with D possibly being TRBD1 (6 bases). CDR1 is SGHRS and CDR2 is YFSETQ in the germline V gene. Trimming pared 0 bases from V and 3 bases from J, leaving 21 bases between. The CDR3 covers 18 residues. CDR3: CASSLAEAGGPLHYGYTF. The CDR3 region has the DNA TGCGCCAGCAGCTTGGCCGAGGCTGGGGGGCCCCTTCACTATGGCTACACCTTC.

The J gene is TRBJ2-5, the V gene TRBV20-1, with unresolved D. Trimming removed 6 bases from V and 11 bases from J, with 16 bases in between. Germline V gives CDR1 DFQATT, CDR2 SNEGSKA (reference sequence). This CDR3 comprises 11 residues. The DNA of the CDR3 is TGCAGTGCCGAGACATTCAATGAGCAGTACTTC. It specifies CSAETFNEQYF.

This clonotype was seen a handful of times. V usage is TRBV4-3 and J usage is TRBJ2-3; TRBD1 or TRBD2 may be the D gene (5 bases each). Germline CDR1 and CDR2: LGHNA and YSLEER. The CDR3 covers 13 residues. V was cut by 0 bases and J by 6 bases, with 7 bases left in between. The CDR3 sequence: CASSQDGDDTQYF. Written as DNA, the CDR3 is TGCGCCAGCAGCCAAGATGGGGACGATACGCAGTATTTT.

This clonotype has a count of ten or more. The rearrangement links TRBV7-2 to TRBJ2-7; 7 nucleotides agree with TRBD1. J lost 6 bases, V lost 3 bases, and 5 bases had no gene match. Germline V gene sequence: CDR1 SGHTA, CDR2 FQGNSA. The CDR3 has 13 amino acids. The CDR3 here is CASSFDRDGEQYF. CDR3 DNA: TGTGCCAGCAGCTTCGACAGGGATGGCGAGCAGTACTTC. The whole variable domain, remainder taken from reference TRBV7-2 and TRBJ2-7, is GAGVSQSPSNKVTEKGKDVELRCDPISGHTALYWYRQSLGQGLEFLIYFQGNSAPDKSGLPSDRFSAERTGGSVSTLTIQRTQQEDSAVYLCASSFDRDGEQYFGPGTRLTVT.

V and J are TRBV28 and TRBJ2-3; 8 nucleotides match TRBD1. This CDR3 has 17 amino acids. V trimming: 5 bases; J trimming: 3 bases; junction bases outside the gene matches: 13. Germline V gives CDR1 MDHEN, CDR2 SYDVKM. CDR3 loop: CASSPGGPGTGTDTQYF. Here the CDR3 DNA reads TGTGCCAGCAGTCCTGGGGGTCCCGGGACAGGAACAGATACGCAGTATTTT.

There are a few counts of this clonotype. An end of the junction differs from the germline gene, which may be a read error. This chain connects TRBV7-7 to TRBJ2-5; possibly TRBD2 for D (5 bases). The CDR3 is 13 amino acids. Germline V gene data show CDR1 as SSHAT and CDR2 as FNYEAQ (reference sequence). The CDR3 loop reads CASSHGVRETQYF. The CDR3 region has the DNA TGTGCTAGCAGCCACGGGGTCCGGGAGACCCAGTACTTC. Drawing the rest from reference TRBV7-7 and TRBJ2-5, the complete variable domain is GAGVSQSPRYKVTKRGQDVTLRCDPISSHATLYWYQQALGQGPEFLTYFNYEAQPDKSGLPSDRFSAERPEGSISTLTIQRTEQRDSAMYRCASSHGVRETQYFGPGTRLLVL.

This clonotype was recorded a few times. The chain links TRBV12-3 or TRBV12-4 to TRBJ1-2, with D unclear. The V end was cut by 6 bases, the J end by 5 bases, with 22 bases between. The CDR3 contains 16 residues. The CDR3 coding sequence is TGTGCCAGCAGCCATGGAGACCATGAAGGGCGATATGGCTACACCTTC. Translated: CASSHGDHEGRYGYTF.

The genes are TRBV27 and TRBJ2-1; tentatively, D is TRBD1 (6 bases). This CDR3 is 15 amino acids long. The germline V gene encodes CDR1 MNHEY and CDR2 SMNVEV (reference sequence). Trimming stripped 3 bases from V and 3 bases from J, with 12 bases between. CDR3 nucleotides: TGTGCCAGCAGTTTTGACAGGATTCGCTACAATGAGCAGTTCTTC. Translation: CASSFDRIRYNEQFF.

CDR3 sequence reads: CASSWGGRVDNEQYF. The CDR3 DNA reads TGTGCCAGCAGCTGGGGCGGGAGGGTAGACAATGAGCAGTACTTC. This rearrangement joins TRBV7-2 to TRBJ2-5, with 9 bases that match TRBD2. This CDR3 has 15 amino acids. The germline V gene has CDR1 SGHTA and CDR2 FQGNSA. The J segment lost 11 bases and the V segment lost 4 bases, leaving 14 bases of the junction unmatched.